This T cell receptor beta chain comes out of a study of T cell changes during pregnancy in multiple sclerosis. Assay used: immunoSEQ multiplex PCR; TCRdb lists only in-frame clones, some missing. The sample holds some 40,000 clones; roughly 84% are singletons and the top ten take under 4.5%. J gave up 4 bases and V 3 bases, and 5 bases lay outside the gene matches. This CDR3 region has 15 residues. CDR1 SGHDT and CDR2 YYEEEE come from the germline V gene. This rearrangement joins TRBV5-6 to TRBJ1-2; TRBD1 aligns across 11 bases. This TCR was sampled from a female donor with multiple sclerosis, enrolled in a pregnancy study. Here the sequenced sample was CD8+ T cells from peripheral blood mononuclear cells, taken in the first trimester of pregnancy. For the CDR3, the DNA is TGTGCCAGCAGCTCAGGGACAGGGGGTACCTATGGCTACACCTTC. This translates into CASSSGTGGTYGYTF.